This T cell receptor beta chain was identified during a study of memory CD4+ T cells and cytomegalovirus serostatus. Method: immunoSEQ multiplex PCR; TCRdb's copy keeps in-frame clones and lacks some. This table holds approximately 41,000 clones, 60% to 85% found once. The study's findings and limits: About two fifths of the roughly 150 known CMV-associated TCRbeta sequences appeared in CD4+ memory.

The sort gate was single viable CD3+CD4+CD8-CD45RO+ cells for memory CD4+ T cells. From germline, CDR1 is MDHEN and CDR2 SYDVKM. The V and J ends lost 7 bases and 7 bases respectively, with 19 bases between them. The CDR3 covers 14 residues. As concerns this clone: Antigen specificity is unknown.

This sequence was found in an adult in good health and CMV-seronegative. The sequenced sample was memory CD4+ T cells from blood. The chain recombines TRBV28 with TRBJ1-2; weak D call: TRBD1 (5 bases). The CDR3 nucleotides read TGTGCCAGCACTACCTCCAGGGAGACTACTGGCTACACCTTC. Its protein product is CASTTSRETTGYTF.